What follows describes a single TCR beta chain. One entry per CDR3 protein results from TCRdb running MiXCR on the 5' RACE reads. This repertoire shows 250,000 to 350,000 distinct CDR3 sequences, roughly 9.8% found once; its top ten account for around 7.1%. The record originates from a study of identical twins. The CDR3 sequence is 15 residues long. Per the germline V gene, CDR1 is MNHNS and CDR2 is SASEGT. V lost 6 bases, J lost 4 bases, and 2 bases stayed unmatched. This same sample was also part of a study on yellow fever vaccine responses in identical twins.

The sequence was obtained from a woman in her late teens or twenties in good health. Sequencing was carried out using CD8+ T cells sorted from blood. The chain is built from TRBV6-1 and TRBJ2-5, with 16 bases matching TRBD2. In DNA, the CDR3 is TGTGCCAGCAGAGGGACTAGCGGGGGGGCAGAGACCCAGTACTTC. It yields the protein CASRGTSGGAETQYF.